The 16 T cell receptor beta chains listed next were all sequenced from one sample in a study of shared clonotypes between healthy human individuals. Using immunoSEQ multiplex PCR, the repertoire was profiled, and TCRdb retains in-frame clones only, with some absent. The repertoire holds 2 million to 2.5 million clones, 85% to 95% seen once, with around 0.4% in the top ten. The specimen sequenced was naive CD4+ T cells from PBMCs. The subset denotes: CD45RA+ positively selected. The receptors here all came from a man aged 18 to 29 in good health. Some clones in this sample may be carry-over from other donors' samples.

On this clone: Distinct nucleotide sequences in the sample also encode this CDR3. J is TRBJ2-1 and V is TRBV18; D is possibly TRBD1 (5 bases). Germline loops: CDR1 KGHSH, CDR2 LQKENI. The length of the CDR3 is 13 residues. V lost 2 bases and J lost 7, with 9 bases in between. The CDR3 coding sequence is TGTGCCAGCTCACCAAGCAGGGAAAATGAGCAGTTCTTC. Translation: CASSPSRENEQFF. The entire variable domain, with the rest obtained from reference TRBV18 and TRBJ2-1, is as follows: NAGVMQNPRHLVRRRGQEARLRCSPMKGHSHVYWYRQLPEEGLKFMVYLQKENIIDESGMPKERFSAEFPKEGPSILRIQQVVRGDSAAYFCASSPSRENEQFFGPGTRLTVL.

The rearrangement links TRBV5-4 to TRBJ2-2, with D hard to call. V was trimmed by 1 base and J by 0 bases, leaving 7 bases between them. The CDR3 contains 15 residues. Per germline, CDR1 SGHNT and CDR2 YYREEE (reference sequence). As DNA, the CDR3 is TGTGCCAGCAGCTTGAACAGACCGAACACCGGGGAGCTGTTTTTT. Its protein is CASSLNRPNTGELFF. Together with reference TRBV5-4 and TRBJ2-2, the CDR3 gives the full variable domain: ETGVTQSPTHLIKTRGQQVTLRCSSQSGHNTVSWYQQALGQGPQFIFQYYREEENGRGNFPPRFSGLQFPNYSSELNVNALELDDSALYLCASSLNRPNTGELFFGEGSRLTVL.

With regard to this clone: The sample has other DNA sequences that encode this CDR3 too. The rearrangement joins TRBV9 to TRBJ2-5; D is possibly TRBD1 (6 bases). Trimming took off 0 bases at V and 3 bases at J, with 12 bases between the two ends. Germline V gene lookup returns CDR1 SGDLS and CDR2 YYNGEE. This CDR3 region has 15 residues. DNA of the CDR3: TGTGCCAGCAGCGTAGCCCTCTCAGGGGAAGAGACCCAGTACTTC. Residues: CASSVALSGEETQYF.

The CDR3 bases are TGTGCCTGGGGGCTCAACACCGGGGAGCTGTTTTTT. Translating it yields CAWGLNTGELFF. The rearrangement links TRBV30 to TRBJ2-2; D gene ambiguous. This CDR3 is built from 12 residues. Germline lookup yields CDR1 GTSNPN and CDR2 SVGIG (reference sequence). Between the trimmed V and J ends, which lost 5 bases and 2 bases, there was a span of 6 bases.

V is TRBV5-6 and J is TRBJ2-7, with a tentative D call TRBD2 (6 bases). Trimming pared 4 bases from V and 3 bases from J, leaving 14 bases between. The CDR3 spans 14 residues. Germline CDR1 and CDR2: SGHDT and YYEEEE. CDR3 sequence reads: CASSQGLGDYEQYF. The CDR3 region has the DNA TGTGCCAGCAGCCAGGGACTGGGGGACTACGAGCAGTACTTC. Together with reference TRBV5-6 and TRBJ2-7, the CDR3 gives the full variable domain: DAGVTQSPTHLIKTRGQQVTLRCSPKSGHDTVSWYQQALGQGPQFIFQYYEEEERQRGNFPDRFSGHQFPNYSSELNVNALLLGDSALYLCASSQGLGDYEQYFGPGTRLTVT.

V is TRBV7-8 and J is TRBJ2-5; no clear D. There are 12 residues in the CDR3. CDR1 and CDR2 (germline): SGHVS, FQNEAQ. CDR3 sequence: CAGWELRKTQYF. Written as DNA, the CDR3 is TGTGCTGGGTGGGAATTGAGAAAGACCCAGTACTTC.

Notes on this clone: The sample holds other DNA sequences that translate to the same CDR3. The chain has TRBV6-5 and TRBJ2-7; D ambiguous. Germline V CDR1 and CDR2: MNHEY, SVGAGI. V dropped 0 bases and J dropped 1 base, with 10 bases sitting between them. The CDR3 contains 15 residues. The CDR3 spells CASSYSAGSSYEQYF. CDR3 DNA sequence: TGTGCCAGCAGTTACTCCGCAGGATCTTCCTACGAGCAGTACTTC.

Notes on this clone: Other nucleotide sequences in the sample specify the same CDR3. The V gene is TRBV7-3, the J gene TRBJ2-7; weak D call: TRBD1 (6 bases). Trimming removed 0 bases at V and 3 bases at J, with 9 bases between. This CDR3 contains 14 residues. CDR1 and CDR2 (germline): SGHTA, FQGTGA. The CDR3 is CASSLTGGNYEQYF. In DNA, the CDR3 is TGTGCCAGCAGCTTAACAGGGGGTAACTACGAGCAGTACTTC.

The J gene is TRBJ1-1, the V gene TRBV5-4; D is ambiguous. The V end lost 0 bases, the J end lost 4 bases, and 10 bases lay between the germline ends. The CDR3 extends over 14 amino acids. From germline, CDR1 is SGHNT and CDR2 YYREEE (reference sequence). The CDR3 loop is CASSLAWEGTEAFF. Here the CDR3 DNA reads TGTGCCAGCAGCTTGGCCTGGGAGGGCACTGAAGCTTTCTTT.

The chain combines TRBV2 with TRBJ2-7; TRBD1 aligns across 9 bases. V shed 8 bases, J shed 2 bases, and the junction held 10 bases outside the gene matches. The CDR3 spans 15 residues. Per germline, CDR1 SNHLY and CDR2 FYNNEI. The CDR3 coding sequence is TGTGCCAGCGCCATACCGGGACAGGGAGCCTACGAGCAGTACTTC. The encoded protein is CASAIPGQGAYEQYF.

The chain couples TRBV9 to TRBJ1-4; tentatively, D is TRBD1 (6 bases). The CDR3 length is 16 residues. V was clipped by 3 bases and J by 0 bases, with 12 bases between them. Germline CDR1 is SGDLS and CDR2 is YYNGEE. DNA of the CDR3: TGTGCCAGCAGCGAACACCCAGGGGCAACTAATGAAAAACTGTTTTTT. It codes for CASSEHPGATNEKLFF.

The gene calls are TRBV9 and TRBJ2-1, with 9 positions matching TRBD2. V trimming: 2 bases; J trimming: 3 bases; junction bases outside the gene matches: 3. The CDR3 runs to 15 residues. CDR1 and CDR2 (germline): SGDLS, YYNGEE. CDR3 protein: CASSVLTSGYNEQFF. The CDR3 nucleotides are TGTGCCAGCAGCGTGTTGACTAGCGGCTACAATGAGCAGTTCTTC. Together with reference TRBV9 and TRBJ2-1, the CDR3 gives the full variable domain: DSGVTQTPKHLITATGQRVTLRCSPRSGDLSVYWYQQSLDQGLQFLIQYYNGEERAKGNILERFSAQQFPDLHSELNLSSLELGDSALYFCASSVLTSGYNEQFFGPGTRLTVL.

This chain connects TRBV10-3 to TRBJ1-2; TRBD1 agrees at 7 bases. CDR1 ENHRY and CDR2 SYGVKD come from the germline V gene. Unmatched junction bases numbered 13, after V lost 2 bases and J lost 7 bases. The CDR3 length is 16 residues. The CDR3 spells CAISELRTGGVGGYTF. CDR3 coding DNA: TGTGCCATCAGTGAGCTCCGGACAGGTGGGGTGGGTGGCTACACCTTC.

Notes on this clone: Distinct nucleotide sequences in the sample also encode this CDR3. This CDR3 reads CASSTNYEQYF. For the CDR3, the DNA is TGTGCCAGCAGTACGAACTACGAGCAGTACTTC. The V gene is TRBV6-5, the J gene TRBJ2-7; the D is unclear. The germline V and J ends were trimmed by 5 bases and 3 bases, with 5 bases remaining between them. The germline V gene has CDR1 MNHEY and CDR2 SVGAGI. The CDR3 covers 11 residues.

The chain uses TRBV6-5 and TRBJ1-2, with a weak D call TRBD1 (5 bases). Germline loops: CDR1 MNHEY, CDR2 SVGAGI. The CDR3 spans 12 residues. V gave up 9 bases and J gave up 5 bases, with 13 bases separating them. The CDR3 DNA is TGTGCCAGTCGACAGCCTCTATATGGCTACACCTTC. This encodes CASRQPLYGYTF.

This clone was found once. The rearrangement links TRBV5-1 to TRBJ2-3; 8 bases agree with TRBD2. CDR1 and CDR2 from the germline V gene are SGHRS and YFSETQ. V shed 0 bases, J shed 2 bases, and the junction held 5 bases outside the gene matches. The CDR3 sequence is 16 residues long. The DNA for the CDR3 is TGCGCCAGCAGCTTGGTCTACGGGAGGGCCACAGATACGCAGTATTTT. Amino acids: CASSLVYGRATDTQYF. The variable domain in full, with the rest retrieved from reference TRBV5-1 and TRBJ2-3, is KAGVTQTPRYLIKTRGQQVTLSCSPISGHRSVSWYQQTPGQGLQFLFEYFSETQRNKGNFPGRFSGRQFSNSRSEMNVSTLELGDSALYLCASSLVYGRATDTQYFGPGTRLTVL.